This T cell receptor beta chain was documented in a study of blood T cells in healthy people across ages. Study-level information: The template switching approach captured approximately one barcoded beta molecule for every two T cells. Broader study findings: Age brought a roughly linear fall in TCR beta diversity measured per million T cells.

To note about this clonotype: Its antigen is undetermined.

With a J-beta primer mix and a sample-barcoded 5' primer, a second PCR ran about 7 to 12 cycles. Each of the samples gave a minimum of 2.5 million paired-end reads that contained CDR3. In TCRdb, the 5' RACE reads were re-called with MiXCR into one record per CDR3 protein. The data contain roughly 800,000 distinct CDR3 sequences, 58% of them seen just once; the ten biggest clones take up roughly 22%. Every donor provided roughly 10 milliliters of peripheral blood. Sequenced sample: blood. The sequence was obtained from a man aged 25 to 40 in good health.

CDR3 sequence: CASSHPSGGAYEQYF. Here the CDR3 DNA reads TGTGCCAGCAGCCACCCTAGCGGGGGTGCCTACGAGCAGTACTTC. This chain links TRBV3-1 with TRBJ2-5, with 10 bases identical to TRBD2. The end of the DNA is better explained by TRBJ2-7, so the J call may be wrong. The CDR3 loop spans 15 amino acids. Germline V gives CDR1 LGHDT, CDR2 YNNKEL (reference sequence).